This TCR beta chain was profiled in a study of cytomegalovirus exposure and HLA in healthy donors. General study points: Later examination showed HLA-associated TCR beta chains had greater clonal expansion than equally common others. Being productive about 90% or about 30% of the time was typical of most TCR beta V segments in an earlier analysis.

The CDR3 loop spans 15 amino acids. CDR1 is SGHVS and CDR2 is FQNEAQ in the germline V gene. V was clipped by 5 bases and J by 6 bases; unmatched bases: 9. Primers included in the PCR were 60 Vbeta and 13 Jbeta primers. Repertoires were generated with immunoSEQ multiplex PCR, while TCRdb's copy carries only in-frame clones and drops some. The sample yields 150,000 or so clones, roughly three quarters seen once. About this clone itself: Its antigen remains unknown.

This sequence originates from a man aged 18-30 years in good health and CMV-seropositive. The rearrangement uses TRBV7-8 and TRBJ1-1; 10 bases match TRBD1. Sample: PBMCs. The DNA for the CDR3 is TGTGCCAGCAGCAAACGGAAGACAGGGGGCCCTGAAGCTTTCTTT. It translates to CASSKRKTGGPEAFF.